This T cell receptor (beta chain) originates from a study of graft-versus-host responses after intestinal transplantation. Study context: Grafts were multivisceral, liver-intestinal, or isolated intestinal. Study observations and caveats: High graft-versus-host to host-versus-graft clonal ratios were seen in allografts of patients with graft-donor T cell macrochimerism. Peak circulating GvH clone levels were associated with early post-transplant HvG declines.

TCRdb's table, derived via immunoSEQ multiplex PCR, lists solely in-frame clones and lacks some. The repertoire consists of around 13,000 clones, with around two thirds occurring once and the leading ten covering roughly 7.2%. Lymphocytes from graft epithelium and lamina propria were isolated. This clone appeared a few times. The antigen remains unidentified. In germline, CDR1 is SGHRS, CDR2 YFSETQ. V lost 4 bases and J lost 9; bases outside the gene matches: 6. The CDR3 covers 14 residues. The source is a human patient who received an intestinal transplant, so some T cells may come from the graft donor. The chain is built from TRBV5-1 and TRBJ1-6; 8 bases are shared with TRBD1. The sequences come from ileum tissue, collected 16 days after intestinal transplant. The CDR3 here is CASSGDRLTSPLHF. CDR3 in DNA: TGCGCCAGCAGCGGGGACAGGCTTACTTCACCCCTCCACTTT.